This T cell receptor beta chain was retrieved from a study of blood T cell repertoires in COVID-19 (dated by TCRdb to the early 2020s). About the investigation overall: Samples from collaborators originated in the United States, Italy and Spain and spanned both the acute and convalescent phases of COVID-19. The samples were drawn from the first 160 participants of the ongoing ImmuneRACE study and from 950 to 1,500 subjects provided by 6 global collaborators. The repertoires were made available in a free public database intended to serve as a resource for research on the immune response to SARS-CoV-2. The material from the prospective study consisted of cDNA or gDNA derived from T cells, B-cell-depleted T cells, or PBMCs. Deeply sampled blood TCRbeta repertoires from subjects exposed to, actively infected with, or recovered from COVID-19 were included in the dataset. Sample metadata almost always included a de-identified subject ID, COVID-19 status, age in years and sex. Where HLA class I and class II types were available, the types were taken from metadata supplied by the sample provider, not from assay-based typing.

Based on the germline V gene (reference sequence), the CDR1 and CDR2 sequences are LGHDT and YNNKEL. From cysteine to phenylalanine, the CDR3 is 13 amino acids long. CDR3 DNA only is kept here, 39 bases in frame from base 1. From V the trimming removes 6 bases and from J it removes 11 bases, while the gene matches leave 8 bases of the junction unaccounted for. Concerning this clone: This receptor's antigen is unknown. Base qualities are missing; no much larger clone stands one base away.

Each collaborating institution followed its own protocols to collect whole blood in K2EDTA tubes. For TCRbeta analysis, collaborators shipped samples in one of three forms: frozen whole blood, isolated PBMCs, or DNA extracted from either of those sample types. Results and caveats for the whole study, not just this receptor: The amount of clinical and demographic metadata varied by source and participant and was provided uncurated.

TCRbeta CDR3 regions were amplified from genomic DNA using the immunoSEQ Assay, a bias-controlled multiplex PCR. On the study's bioinformatics: The number of nucleated cells in each sample was estimated by amplification of reference gene primers within the assay. To quantify the absolute abundance of each unique TCRbeta CDR3 rearrangement, sequence reads were collapsed and filtered. Productive Simpson clonality was computed per sample as the square root of Simpson's diversity index over productive rearrangements. The immuneACCESS repertoire file appears here via TCRdb, limited to in-frame rearrangements. These files lack a portion of the clones; in checked studies, under half of the deficit traces to unresolved V genes, and the cause of the others is not known. V and J calls plus clone size are reproduced from that table; the DNA served to infer D and trimming. The sample records roughly 70,000 clones, approximately 92% of which are singletons. About 7% of the sample is in the top ten clones.

The receptor was derived from a human donor in a cohort sampled during active COVID-19. Sequencing input: peripheral blood. The chain is made from TRBV3-1 (or the pseudogene TRBV3-2) and TRBJ1-1; the junction holds 11 bases that match TRBD1. The CDR3 protein is CASSRTGGGLAFF. Here is the DNA: TGTGCCAGCAGTCGGACAGGGGGCGGTTTGGCTTTCTTT.